This T cell receptor (beta chain) was profiled in a study of response to subunit inactivated influenza vaccine. Study-wide points: Authors proposed each seasonal influenza vaccination draws in few new T cells.

This clonotype appeared a few times. Its target is unknown. CDR1 is SQVTM and CDR2 is ANQGSEA in the germline V gene. CDR3 length equals 11 residues. V lost 7 bases, J lost 0 bases, and 6 bases lay in between. TCRdb fed the RT-PCR reads into MiXCR, producing one record per CDR3 protein. Of roughly 760,000 distinct CDR3 sequences in the sample, 21% were seen once. This clonotype was sampled from a man aged 45-60 years who received an inactivated influenza vaccine. This sequence joins TRBV29-1 and TRBJ1-1; no clear D. The sample was PBMCs from blood, taken 5 days after vaccination. The CDR3 DNA is TGCAGCGGAGTAGTGAACACTGAAGCTTTCTTT. It codes for CSGVVNTEAFF. The full variable domain, completed using reference TRBV29-1 and TRBJ1-1, is SAVISQKPSRDICQRGTSLTIQCQVDSQVTMMFWYRQQPGQSLTLIATANQGSEATYESGFVIDKFPISRPNLTFSTLTVSNMSPEDSSIYLCSGVVNTEAFFGQGTRLTVV.